Below are 28 T cell receptor beta chains sequenced from a single sample in a study of T cells in Graves' hyperthyroidism and ophthalmopathy. RNA transcripts yielded amplified TCR beta CDR3 regions. A first-round RT-PCR of the TCR CDR3 used the HTBI primer set. Via MiXCR, TCRdb re-called the multiplex PCR reads, giving one row per CDR3 protein. The sample includes fewer than 25,000 distinct CDR3 sequences, 49% of them seen just once. The sequenced sample consisted of blood. Source of these receptors: a woman in her forties with Graves' hyperthyroidism that later progressed to Graves' ophthalmopathy.

The table lists this clonotype with many counts. V and J are TRBV5-8 and TRBJ2-6, with D perhaps matching TRBD1 (6 bases). Trimming stripped 0 bases from V and 3 bases from J, with 16 bases between. The CDR3 is 18 amino acids. Germline-derived CDR1 and CDR2 are SGHTS and YDEGEE. The CDR3 DNA reads TGTGCCAGCAGCTTGGGGGACACATATCCTGGTGGGGCCAACGTCCTGACTTTC. Its protein is CASSLGDTYPGGANVLTF. Drawing the rest from reference TRBV5-8 and TRBJ2-6, the complete variable domain is EAGVTQSPTHLIKTRGQQATLRCSPISGHTSVYWYQQALGLGLQFLLWYDEGEERNRGNFPPRFSGRQFPNYSSELNVNALELEDSALYLCASSLGDTYPGGANVLTFGAGSRLTVL.

This clonotype was counted only a few times. The CDR3 spells CSAPGRLANYEQYF. Here the CDR3 DNA reads TGCAGTGCCCCGGGACGGCTAGCGAACTACGAGCAGTACTTC. This chain connects TRBV20-1 to TRBJ2-7, with D maybe TRBD2 (6 bases). CDR1 is DFQATT, CDR2 SNEGSKA, per germline (reference sequence). This CDR3 spans 14 amino acids. Trimming took 6 bases from V and 3 from J, leaving 18 bases between them.

This clonotype is medium-sized (0.01 to 0.1%). The chain joins TRBV10-3 to TRBJ1-2, with D uncertain. The CDR3 runs 14 residues. The germline V gene encodes CDR1 ENHRY and CDR2 SYGVKD. The ends were cut back, 0 bases at V and 4 bases at J, with 9 bases in the middle. The CDR3 region is CAISESEGGYGYTF. The DNA for the CDR3 is TGTGCCATCAGTGAGTCGGAGGGCGGCTATGGCTACACCTTC.

This clonotype appeared many times. Since a much larger clone is just one base distant, this may be a read error. This sequence joins TRBV5-8 and TRBJ1-5, with TRBD1 matching over 9 bases. V was clipped by 4 bases and J by 9 bases; unmatched bases: 11. From germline, CDR1 is SGHTS and CDR2 YDEGEE. This CDR3 is built from 15 residues. Written as DNA, the CDR3 is TGTGCCAGCAGCGAAGGACAGGGGATAGGGCGGCCCCAGCATTTT. It encodes CASSEGQGIGRPQHF.

This clonotype is categorized as medium-sized. The chain recombines TRBV29-1 with TRBJ2-3; tentatively, D is TRBD1 or TRBD2 (5 bases each). The CDR3 length is 11 residues. Germline V lookup: CDR1 SQVTM, CDR2 ANQGSEA. The ends were cut back, 7 bases at V and 6 bases at J, with 11 bases in the middle. The CDR3 reads CSAPWGDTQYF. CDR3 coding DNA: TGCAGCGCCCCATGGGGGGATACGCAGTATTTT.

This chain connects TRBV5-4 to TRBJ1-5; D ambiguous. Trimming cost V 1 base and J 7 bases, with 9 bases left between them. The germline V gene encodes CDR1 SGHNT and CDR2 YYREEE (reference sequence). The CDR3 length is 13 residues. CDR3 nucleotide sequence: TGTGCCAGCAGCTTGTTCGGAGAACAGCCCCAGCATTTT. Its translation: CASSLFGEQPQHF.

This clonotype was counted at least ten times. This chain connects TRBV28 to TRBJ2-5; D gene unclear. Germline V gene data show CDR1 as MDHEN and CDR2 as SYDVKM. The CDR3 loop spans 14 amino acids. Trimming removed 6 bases from V and 4 bases from J, with 15 bases in between. For the CDR3, the DNA is TGTGCCAGCAGACCACCGGGCCACTCAGAGACCCAGTACTTC. Amino acid sequence: CASRPPGHSETQYF.

Sample share makes this clonotype medium-sized. The junction does not match germline at one end; this may be a read error. The J gene is TRBJ1-3, the V gene TRBV7-2; 7 bases align to TRBD1. The CDR3 consists of 14 residues. Germline-derived CDR1 and CDR2 are SGHTA and FQGNSA. The CDR3 spells CASTLDRAGNTIYF. The CDR3 coding sequence is TGTGCCAGCACCTTAGACAGGGCTGGAAACACCATATATTTT.

Ten or more counts support this clonotype. The chain combines TRBV6-1 with TRBJ2-6; 8 bases agree with TRBD2. CDR1 is MNHNS and CDR2 is SASEGT in the germline V gene. This CDR3 has 15 residues. J gave up 0 bases and V 7 bases, and 2 bases lay outside the gene matches. CDR3: CASTRGGSGANVLTF. The CDR3, as DNA: TGTGCCAGCACCCGGGGGGGCTCTGGGGCCAACGTCCTGACTTTC.

This clonotype is categorized as large (0.1 to 1%). The genes are TRBV20-1 and TRBJ1-1; D is unresolved. The V end lost 2 bases, the J end lost 0 bases, and 4 bases lay between the germline ends. CDR1 DFQATT and CDR2 SNEGSKA come from the germline V gene (reference sequence). This CDR3 has 12 amino acids. CDR3 sequence: CSARRMNTEAFF. In nucleotides, the CDR3 is TGCAGTGCTAGACGAATGAACACTGAAGCTTTCTTT.

This clonotype was seen a single time. A much larger clone lies a single base off, so this may be a read error. The rearrangement joins TRBV2 to TRBJ2-6; 7 positions match TRBD2. J gave up 2 bases and V 6 bases, and 10 bases lay outside the gene matches. The CDR3 loop spans 17 amino acids. Germline CDR1 SNHLY, CDR2 FYNNEI. CDR3 DNA: TGTGCCAGCAGACCACTAGCGACCCTGGCTGGGGCCAACGTCCTGACTTTC. Translation: CASRPLATLAGANVLTF.

Sample share makes this clonotype medium-sized (0.01 to 0.1%). The chain is built from TRBV10-3 and TRBJ1-1; D remains ambiguous. The CDR3 runs 13 residues. Germline V gene data show CDR1 as ENHRY and CDR2 as SYGVKD. V lost 0 bases, J lost 6 bases, and 8 bases lay in between. The DNA of the CDR3 is TGTGCCATCAGTGAGTCATCCAACGCTGAAGCTTTCTTT. Its protein product is CAISESSNAEAFF.

The CDR3: CASSVAGGYGYTF. CDR3 DNA sequence: TGTGCCAGTAGTGTCGCAGGGGGCTATGGCTACACCTTC. V and J are TRBV19 and TRBJ1-2, with 7 bases matching TRBD1. The trim removed 5 bases at V and 4 bases at J, leaving 4 bases unmatched. The CDR3 runs 13 residues. Germline values: CDR1 LNHDA, CDR2 SQIVND (reference sequence). Full variable domain (rest looked up from reference TRBV19 and TRBJ1-2): DGGITQSPKYLFRKEGQNVTLSCEQNLNHDAMYWYRQDPGQGLRLIYYSQIVNDFQKGDIAEGYSVSREKKESFPLTVTSAQKNPTAFYLCASSVAGGYGYTFGSGTRLTVV.

The V gene is TRBV24-1, the J gene TRBJ2-1; 9 bases are shared with TRBD1. Trimming cost V 9 bases and J 7 bases; bases outside gene matches: 3. The CDR3 is 12 residues long. CDR1 is KGHDR and CDR2 is SFDVKD in the germline V gene. The CDR3 protein is CATCGTGNEQFF. The CDR3 nucleotides read TGTGCCACCTGCGGGACAGGGAATGAGCAGTTCTTC.

This clonotype was observed a handful of times. V and J are TRBV7-8 and TRBJ1-2; 8 bases fit TRBD1. V lost 5 bases and J lost 7; bases outside the gene matches: 12. The CDR3 consists of 15 residues. The germline V gene encodes CDR1 SGHVS and CDR2 FQNEAQ. CDR3 protein: CASSPGDRSWAGYTF. The CDR3 nucleotides read TGTGCCAGCAGCCCCGGGGACAGGAGCTGGGCTGGCTACACCTTC.

This clonotype occurred many times. This chain joins TRBV20-1 and TRBJ2-3; 12 bases match TRBD2. The germline V gene encodes CDR1 DFQATT and CDR2 SNEGSKA (reference sequence). J was trimmed by 2 bases and V by 0 bases; bases with no gene match: 15. The CDR3 spans 20 residues. CDR3: CSAREHLRTSGTSVTDTQYF. Here the CDR3 DNA reads TGCAGTGCTAGAGAGCATCTACGGACTAGCGGGACGTCTGTCACAGATACGCAGTATTTT.

The sample holds many counts of this clonotype. A much larger clone sits a single nucleotide away, making a read error possible. The chain is built from TRBV6-4 and TRBJ2-7, with D uncertain. This CDR3 has 11 amino acids. The germline V gene has CDR1 MRHNA and CDR2 SNTAGT. Trimming removed 8 bases from V and 2 bases from J, with 7 bases in between. The CDR3 sequence: CASGEAYEQYF. CDR3 DNA sequence: TGTGCCAGCGGAGAGGCCTACGAGCAGTACTTC.

The sample holds one count of this clonotype. One end of the junction is discordant with germline, which a read error may explain. The genes are TRBV5-4 and TRBJ2-7, with 7 bases that match TRBD2. Germline values: CDR1 SGHNT, CDR2 YYREEE (reference sequence). This CDR3 has 12 amino acids. The CDR3 DNA sequence: TGTGCCGGCAGCCGGGAGGTCTACGAGCAGTACTTC. Its translation is CAGSREVYEQYF.

This clonotype rates as medium-sized (0.01 to 0.1%). CDR3 protein: CASGTGGIYGYTF. The CDR3 nucleotides are TGTGCCAGCGGAACAGGGGGGATCTATGGCTACACCTTC. The rearrangement uses TRBV2 and TRBJ1-2; 8 bases line up with TRBD1. There are 13 residues in the CDR3. The germline V gene encodes CDR1 SNHLY and CDR2 FYNNEI. Losses at the gene ends were 8 bases for V and 4 bases for J; bases not matched to a gene: 6.

The table lists this clonotype with a count of one. The chain combines TRBV7-8 with TRBJ1-2; D remains ambiguous. The CDR3 has 15 amino acids. Trimming left V 5 bases short and J 4 bases short, with 17 bases between. Germline assignment: CDR1 SGHVS and CDR2 FQNEAQ. CDR3 nucleotide sequence: TGTGCCAGCAGCCAGGCGGGTGGGTTTGGCTATGGCTACACCTTC. Encoded protein: CASSQAGGFGYGYTF.

This clonotype was counted at least ten times. At one boundary the junction diverges from the germline segment, which might be a read error. DNA of the CDR3: TGTGTCAGTAGTCCCTCAGGGCACCCTGGGACTGAAGCTTTCTTT. Amino acid sequence: CVSSPSGHPGTEAFF. This chain links TRBV19 with TRBJ1-1; D is possibly TRBD1 (5 bases). Germline V gene sequence: CDR1 LNHDA, CDR2 SQIVND (reference sequence). The length of the CDR3 is 15 residues.

The rearrangement uses TRBV10-3 and TRBJ1-3; D unclear. The CDR3 contains 15 residues. The V gene lost 10 bases and the J gene lost 0 bases, with 16 bases spanning the gap. CDR1 ENHRY and CDR2 SYGVKD come from the germline V gene. CDR3 nucleotides: TGTGCCACCTCATCTGGGTCCTACTCTGGAAACACCATATATTTT. The encoded protein is CATSSGSYSGNTIYF.

This clonotype was recorded once. This chain uses TRBV5-1 with TRBJ1-3; D is possibly TRBD1 (6 bases). Germline CDR1 and CDR2: SGHRS and YFSETQ. V dropped 4 bases and J dropped 0 bases, with 11 bases sitting between them. The CDR3 has 15 residues. CDR3 sequence (DNA): TGCGCCAGCAGCGCGGCAGGGGCCTCTGGAAACACCATATATTTT. It specifies CASSAAGASGNTIYF.

This clonotype occurred a few times. The rearrangement uses TRBV4-2 and TRBJ2-7; no reliable D call. Deletions cut 1 base from V and 4 bases from J, with 5 bases between. Germline V CDR1 and CDR2: LGHNA, YNFKEQ. This CDR3 has 12 residues. The CDR3 reads CASSQGRYEQYF. For the CDR3, the DNA is TGTGCCAGCAGCCAAGGAAGGTACGAGCAGTACTTC.

In this sample, this clonotype turned up many times. A much bigger clone sits one base away, suggesting this may be a read error. The chain is built from TRBV11-2 and TRBJ2-7; 7 nucleotides align to TRBD2. Germline CDR1 reads SGHAT; CDR2 reads FQNNGV. With V trimmed by 4 bases and J by 2 bases, 8 bases remained unmatched. The CDR3 sequence is 15 residues long. The CDR3 region is CASSWGRAGAYEQYF. For the CDR3, the DNA is TGTGCCAGCAGCTGGGGGAGGGCAGGCGCCTACGAGCAGTACTTC.

The J gene is TRBJ2-7, the V gene TRBV20-1; D is ambiguous. In germline, CDR1 is DFQATT, CDR2 SNEGSKA (reference sequence). The CDR3 is 13 residues long. Trimming pared 0 bases from V and 5 bases from J, leaving 11 bases between. CDR3 sequence reads: CSARDTALNEQYF. In DNA form, the CDR3 reads TGCAGTGCTAGAGATACGGCACTCAACGAGCAGTACTTC.

This clonotype was counted many times. The rearrangement links TRBV6-5 to TRBJ1-3; D gene ambiguous. The CDR3 sequence is 12 residues long. Trimming removed 5 bases at V and 7 bases at J, with 9 bases between. Per germline, CDR1 MNHEY and CDR2 SVGAGI. CDR3 DNA sequence: TGTGCCAGCAGTCAACCGCCGAACACCATATATTTT. Its translation: CASSQPPNTIYF.

The rearrangement links TRBV19 to TRBJ1-3; D is unclear. Germline lookup yields CDR1 LNHDA and CDR2 SQIVND (reference sequence). The CDR3 runs to 16 residues. With 6 bases removed from V and 0 bases from J, the gap between germline ends came to 15 bases. The CDR3 region is CASSPGRLCSGNTIYF. DNA for the CDR3: TGTGCCAGTAGCCCTGGGAGGCTGTGCTCTGGAAACACCATATATTTT.